The 10 T cell receptor beta chains given below trace back to one sample, sequenced in a study of human T cells and chemical hapten exposure. TCRdb independently ran MiXCR on the 5' RACE reads; one entry per CDR3 protein. Of about 140,000 distinct CDR3 sequences in the sample, about 4.3% are singletons; the top ten hold 1.3% to 1.5%. Total RNA was isolated from whole blood that had not been fractionated. These receptors came from a female donor in good health.

This clonotype was counted ten times or more. The genes are TRBV3-1 and TRBJ2-7, with D perhaps matching TRBD1 (6 bases). CDR3 length: 15 residues. Germline V CDR1 and CDR2: LGHDT, YNNKEL (reference sequence). Deletions cut 0 bases from V and 4 bases from J, with 13 bases between. The CDR3 DNA follows: TGTGCCAGCAGCCAAGATCATTACAGGGCTTACGAGCAGTACTTC. Protein product: CASSQDHYRAYEQYF.

This clonotype was recorded at least ten times. This chain links TRBV9 with TRBJ2-5; D unresolved. The V end lost 4 bases, the J end lost 0 bases, and 7 bases lay between the germline ends. Germline V gene data show CDR1 as SGDLS and CDR2 as YYNGEE. This CDR3 has 13 amino acids. In nucleotides, the CDR3 is TGTGCCAGCAGCCCCCGTCACCAAGAGACCCAGTACTTC. It translates to CASSPRHQETQYF.

This clonotype was seen at least ten times. The chain carries TRBV2 and TRBJ1-1; D not resolved. Germline lookup yields CDR1 SNHLY and CDR2 FYNNEI. Trimming left V 6 bases short and J 0 bases short, with 8 bases between. The CDR3 is 13 amino acids. CDR3 region: CASSRTLNTEAFF. CDR3 bases: TGTGCCAGCAGCCGGACCCTGAACACTGAAGCTTTCTTT.

In its sample, this clonotype was seen a few times. V and J are TRBV5-1 and TRBJ2-5, with D hard to call. Germline V gene sequence: CDR1 SGHRS, CDR2 YFSETQ. The CDR3 contains 13 residues. Trimming removed 0 bases from V and 3 bases from J, with 6 bases in between. The CDR3 here is CASSLAVKETQYF. Here the CDR3 DNA reads TGCGCCAGCAGCTTGGCCGTAAAAGAGACCCAGTACTTC.

The table lists this clonotype with many counts. The rearrangement joins TRBV20-1 to TRBJ1-1, with D perhaps TRBD1 (6 bases). Germline V gene lookup returns CDR1 DFQATT and CDR2 SNEGSKA (reference sequence). V was cut by 4 bases and J by 3 bases, with 9 bases left in between. The CDR3 spans 12 residues. CDR3 sequence reads: CSAIAGDTEAFF. The DNA for the CDR3 is TGCAGTGCTATCGCAGGGGACACTGAAGCTTTCTTT.

This clonotype occurred many times. The CDR3 DNA sequence: TGTGCCAGCAGTTTGCGAGCGATTGGTAGCAATCAGCCCCAGCATTTT. Translated: CASSLRAIGSNQPQHF. This chain uses TRBV12-3 or TRBV12-4 with TRBJ1-5, with D hard to call. The CDR3 is 16 residues long. Trimming cost V 3 bases and J 0 bases, with 12 bases left between them.

The table lists this clonotype with many counts. This chain connects TRBV12-3 or TRBV12-4 to TRBJ2-3; D may be TRBD1 (6 bases). The CDR3 contains 14 residues. The V gene lost 2 bases and the J gene lost 3 bases, with 9 bases spanning the gap. The DNA of the CDR3 is TGTGCCAGCAGTTTAAACAGGGCGACAGATACGCAGTATTTT. Residues: CASSLNRATDTQYF.

This clonotype appeared many times. The chain uses TRBV6-1 and TRBJ1-2; D remains unclear. This CDR3 is 12 amino acids long. The V and J ends lost 2 bases and 0 bases respectively, with 1 base between them. Germline values: CDR1 MNHNS, CDR2 SASEGT. DNA for the CDR3: TGTGCCAGCAGTGAACCTAACTATGGCTACACCTTC. Translating it yields CASSEPNYGYTF.

This clonotype was seen repeatedly, ten times or more. V and J are TRBV5-6 and TRBJ1-5; 8 bases are a match to TRBD1. This CDR3 has 14 residues. From germline, CDR1 is SGHDT and CDR2 YYEEEE. V dropped 3 bases and J dropped 2; count of bases not matched to a gene: 1. In nucleotides, the CDR3 is TGTGCCAGCAGCTGGGGACAGGGCAATCAGCCCCAGCATTTT. Amino acid sequence: CASSWGQGNQPQHF.

In this sample, this clonotype turned up many times. This chain joins TRBV5-1 and TRBJ2-3; 7 bases are a match to TRBD2. Germline trimming cut 4 bases from V and 3 bases from J; bases unmatched to any gene: 8. The CDR3 has 15 amino acids. From germline, CDR1 is SGHRS and CDR2 YFSETQ. CDR3 in DNA: TGCGCCAGCAGCCCCGATCGCGGGGGAACAGATACGCAGTATTTT. As protein: CASSPDRGGTDTQYF.